This T cell receptor (beta chain) was identified in a study of shared clonotypes between healthy human individuals. The assay was immunoSEQ multiplex PCR, and TCRdb's table has in-frame clones only and misses some. The sample contains over a million clones, approximately 76% of which appear only once. The sample holds a few counts of this clone. This CDR3 has 12 residues. Trimming cost V 9 bases and J 4 bases, with 12 bases left between them. Per the germline V gene, CDR1 is MNHEY and CDR2 is SVGAGI. J is TRBJ2-5 and V is TRBV6-5, with D uncertain. The sample was memory CD4+ T cells sorted from blood. Documented subset: CD45RA-negative fraction. The sequence was obtained from a man aged 18 to 29 in good health. The CDR3: CASRSLGETQYF. The CDR3 DNA sequence: TGTGCCAGTCGATCTCTGGGAGAGACCCAGTACTTC.